The clone carrying this TCR beta chain has ten or more counts. Germline V gene data show CDR1 as SGHRS and CDR2 as YFSETQ. Trimming pared 3 bases from V and 2 bases from J, leaving 21 bases between. The CDR3 is 19 amino acids. 5'RACE primed from the constant segment yielded TCR alpha and TCR beta cDNA libraries bearing sample barcodes and UMIs. Each CDR3 protein gets one entry after TCRdb re-called the 5' RACE reads with MiXCR. The sample gives about 130,000 distinct CDR3 sequences, less than 6.5% of which show up once; 2% to 2.5% is in the top ten. The data were obtained in a study of T-cell memory formation after mild COVID-19. Study-wide context: Clusters were largely donor specific.

The gene calls are TRBV5-1 and TRBJ2-6; no reliable D call. Sequenced material: PBMCs or a T cell subset sorted from them (not recorded which). This receptor was taken from an adult woman who had mild COVID-19 (a few samples of this study predate the infection). Cell type and time point are not known. CDR3 protein: CASSSRRVAPSPGANVLTF. CDR3 DNA sequence: TGCGCCAGCAGCTCAAGACGGGTCGCTCCTTCCCCTGGGGCCAACGTCCTGACTTTC.